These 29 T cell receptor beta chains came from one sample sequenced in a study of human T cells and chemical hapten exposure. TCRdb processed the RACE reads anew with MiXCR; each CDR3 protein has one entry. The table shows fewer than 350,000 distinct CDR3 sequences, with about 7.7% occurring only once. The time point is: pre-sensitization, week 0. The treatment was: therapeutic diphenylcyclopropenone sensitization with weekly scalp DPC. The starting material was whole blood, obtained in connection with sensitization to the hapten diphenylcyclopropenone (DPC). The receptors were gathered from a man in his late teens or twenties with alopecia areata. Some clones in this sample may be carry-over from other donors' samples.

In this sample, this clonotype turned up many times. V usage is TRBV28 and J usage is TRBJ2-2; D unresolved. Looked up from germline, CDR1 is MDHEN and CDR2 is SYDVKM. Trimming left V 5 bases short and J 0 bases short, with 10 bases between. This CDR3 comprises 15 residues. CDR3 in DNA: TGTGCCAGCAGTCCCGACCGCCCGAACACCGGGGAGCTGTTTTTT. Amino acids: CASSPDRPNTGELFF.

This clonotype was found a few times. The CDR3 protein is CASSFRGISYGYTF. In DNA form, the CDR3 reads TGTGCCAGCAGTTTTAGGGGAATAAGCTATGGCTACACCTTC. The chain carries TRBV28 and TRBJ1-2; a weak D match, TRBD1 (5 bases). From germline, CDR1 is MDHEN and CDR2 SYDVKM. Trimming took 3 bases from V and 4 from J, leaving 12 bases between them. The CDR3 runs 14 residues.

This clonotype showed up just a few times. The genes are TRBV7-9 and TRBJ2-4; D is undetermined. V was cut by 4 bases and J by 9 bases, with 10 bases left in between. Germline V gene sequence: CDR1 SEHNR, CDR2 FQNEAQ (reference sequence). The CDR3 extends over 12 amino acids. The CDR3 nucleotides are TGTGCCAGCAGCTACGACAATCCCATTCAGTACTTC. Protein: CASSYDNPIQYF.

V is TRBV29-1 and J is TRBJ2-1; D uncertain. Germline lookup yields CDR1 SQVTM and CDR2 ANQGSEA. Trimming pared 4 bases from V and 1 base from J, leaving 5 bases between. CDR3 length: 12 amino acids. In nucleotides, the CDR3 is TGCAGCGTTGGGGGATCCTACAATGAGCAGTTCTTC. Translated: CSVGGSYNEQFF.

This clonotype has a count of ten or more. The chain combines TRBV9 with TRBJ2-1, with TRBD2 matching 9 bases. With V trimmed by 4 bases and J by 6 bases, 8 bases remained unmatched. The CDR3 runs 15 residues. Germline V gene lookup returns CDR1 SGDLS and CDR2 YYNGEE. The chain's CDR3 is CASSPGGGAGNEQFF. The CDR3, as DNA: TGTGCCAGCAGCCCCGGCGGGGGGGCTGGCAATGAGCAGTTCTTC.

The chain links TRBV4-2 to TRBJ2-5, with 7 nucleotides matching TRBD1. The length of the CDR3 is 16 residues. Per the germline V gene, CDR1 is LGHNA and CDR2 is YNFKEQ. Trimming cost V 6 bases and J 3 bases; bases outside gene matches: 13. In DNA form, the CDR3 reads TGTGCCAGCAGACCAGGGGGACAGCCATCAAAAGAGACCCAGTACTTC. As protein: CASRPGGQPSKETQYF.

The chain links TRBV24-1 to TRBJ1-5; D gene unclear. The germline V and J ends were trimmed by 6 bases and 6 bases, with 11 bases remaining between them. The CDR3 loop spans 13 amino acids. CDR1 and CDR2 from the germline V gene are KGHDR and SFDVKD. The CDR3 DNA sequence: TGTGCCACCAGTCCGGGAAGTGTTCAGCCCCAGCATTTT. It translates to CATSPGSVQPQHF.

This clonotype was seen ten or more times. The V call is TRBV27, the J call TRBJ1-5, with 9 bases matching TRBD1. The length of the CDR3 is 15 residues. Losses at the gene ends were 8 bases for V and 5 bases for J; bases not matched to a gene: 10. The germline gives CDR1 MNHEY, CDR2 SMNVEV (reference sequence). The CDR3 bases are TGTGCCAGCGGGCCCCCCGGGACAGGGCATCAGCCCCAGCATTTT. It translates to CASGPPGTGHQPQHF.

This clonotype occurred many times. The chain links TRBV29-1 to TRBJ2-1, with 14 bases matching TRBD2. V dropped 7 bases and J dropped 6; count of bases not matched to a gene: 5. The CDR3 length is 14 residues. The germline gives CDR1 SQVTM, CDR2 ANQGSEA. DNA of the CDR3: TGCAGCGCCCCGGGGACTAGCGGGGGCAATGAGCAGTTCTTC. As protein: CSAPGTSGGNEQFF.

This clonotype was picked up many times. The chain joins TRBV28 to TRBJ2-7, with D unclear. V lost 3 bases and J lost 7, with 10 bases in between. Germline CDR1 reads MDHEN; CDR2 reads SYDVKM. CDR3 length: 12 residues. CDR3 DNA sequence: TGTGCCAGCAGTTTTTACCAATTAGAGCAGTACTTC. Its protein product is CASSFYQLEQYF.

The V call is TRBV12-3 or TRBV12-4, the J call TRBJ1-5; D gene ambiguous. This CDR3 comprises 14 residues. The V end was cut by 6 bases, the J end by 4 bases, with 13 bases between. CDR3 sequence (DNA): TGTGCCAGCAGATCGCAAGGGAGAAATCAGCCCCAGCATTTT. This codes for CASRSQGRNQPQHF.

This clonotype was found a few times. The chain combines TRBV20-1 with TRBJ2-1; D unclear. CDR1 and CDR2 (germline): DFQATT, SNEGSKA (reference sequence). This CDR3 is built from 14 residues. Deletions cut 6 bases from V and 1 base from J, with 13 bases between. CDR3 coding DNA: TGCAGTGCCCAGGAGATCGGGTCCTACAATGAGCAGTTCTTC. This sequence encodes CSAQEIGSYNEQFF.

DNA of the CDR3: TGTGCCAGCAGTTGGCAGTGGGACAGGGGCCCAGATACGCAGTATTTT. Its protein product is CASSWQWDRGPDTQYF. The chain has TRBV28 and TRBJ2-3, with 10 bases fitting TRBD1. Losses at the gene ends were 4 bases for V and 4 bases for J; bases not matched to a gene: 8. Germline-derived CDR1 and CDR2 are MDHEN and SYDVKM. This CDR3 has 16 amino acids.

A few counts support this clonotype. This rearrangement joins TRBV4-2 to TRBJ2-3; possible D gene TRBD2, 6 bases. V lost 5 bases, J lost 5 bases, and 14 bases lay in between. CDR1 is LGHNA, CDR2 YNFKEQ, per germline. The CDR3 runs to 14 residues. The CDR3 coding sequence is TGTGCCAGCAGCACCCGACTAGGCGTAGATACGCAGTATTTT. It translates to CASSTRLGVDTQYF.

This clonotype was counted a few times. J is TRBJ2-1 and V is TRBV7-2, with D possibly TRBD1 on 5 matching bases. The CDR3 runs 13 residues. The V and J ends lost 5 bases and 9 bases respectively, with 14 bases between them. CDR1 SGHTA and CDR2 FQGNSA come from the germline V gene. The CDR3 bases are TGTGCCAGCAGCCCAGATCAGGGCGGTGAGCAGTTCTTC. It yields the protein CASSPDQGGEQFF.

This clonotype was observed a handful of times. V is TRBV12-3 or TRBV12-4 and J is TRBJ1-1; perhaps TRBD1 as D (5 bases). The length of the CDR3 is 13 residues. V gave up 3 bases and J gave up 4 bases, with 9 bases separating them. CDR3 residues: CASSLKDSTEAFF. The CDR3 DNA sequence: TGTGCCAGCAGTTTGAAAGACAGCACTGAAGCTTTCTTT.

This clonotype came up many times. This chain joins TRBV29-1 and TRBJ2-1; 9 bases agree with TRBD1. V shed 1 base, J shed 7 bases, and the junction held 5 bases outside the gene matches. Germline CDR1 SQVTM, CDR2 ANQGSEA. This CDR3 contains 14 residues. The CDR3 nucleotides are TGCAGCGTTGAAGCACAGGGGGCAGGTAATGAGCAGTTCTTC. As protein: CSVEAQGAGNEQFF.

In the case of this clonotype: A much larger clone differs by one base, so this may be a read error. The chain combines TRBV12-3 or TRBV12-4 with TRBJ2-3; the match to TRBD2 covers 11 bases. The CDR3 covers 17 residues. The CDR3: CATSPQLAGDSTDTQYF. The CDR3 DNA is TGTGCCACCAGTCCCCAACTAGCGGGGGATTCCACAGATACGCAGTATTTT.

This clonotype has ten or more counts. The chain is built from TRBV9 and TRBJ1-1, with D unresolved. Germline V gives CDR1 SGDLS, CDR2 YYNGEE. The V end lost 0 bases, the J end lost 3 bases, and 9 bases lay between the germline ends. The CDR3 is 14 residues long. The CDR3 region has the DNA TGTGCCAGCAGCGTAGGCGTCGTGGACACTGAAGCTTTCTTT. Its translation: CASSVGVVDTEAFF.

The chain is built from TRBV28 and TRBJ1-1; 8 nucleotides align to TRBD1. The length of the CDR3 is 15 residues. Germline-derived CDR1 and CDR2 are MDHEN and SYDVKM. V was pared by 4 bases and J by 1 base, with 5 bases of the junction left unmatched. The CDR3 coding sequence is TGTGCCAGCAGTTGGGGGGACAGGAGGAACACTGAAGCTTTCTTT. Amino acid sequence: CASSWGDRRNTEAFF.

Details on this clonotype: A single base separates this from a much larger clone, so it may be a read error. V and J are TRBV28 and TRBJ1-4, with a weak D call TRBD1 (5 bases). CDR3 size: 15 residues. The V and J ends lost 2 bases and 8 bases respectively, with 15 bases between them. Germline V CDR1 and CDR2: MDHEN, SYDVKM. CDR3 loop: CASSLQAEGNEKLFF. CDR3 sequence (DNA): TGTGCCAGCAGTTTACAGGCCGAGGGGAACGAAAAACTGTTTTTT.

CDR3 residues: CSARVLGQTNTEAFF. CDR3 DNA: TGCAGTGCTAGAGTCCTGGGACAGACGAACACTGAAGCTTTCTTT. This chain joins TRBV20-1 and TRBJ1-1, with 7 bases lining up with TRBD1. Germline V CDR1 and CDR2: DFQATT, SNEGSKA (reference sequence). V trimming: 1 base; J trimming: 1 base; junction bases outside the gene matches: 6. This CDR3 comprises 15 residues.

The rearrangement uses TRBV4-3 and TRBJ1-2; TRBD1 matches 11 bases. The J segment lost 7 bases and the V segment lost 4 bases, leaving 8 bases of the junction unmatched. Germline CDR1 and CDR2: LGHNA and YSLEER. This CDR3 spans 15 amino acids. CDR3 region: CASSPSGQGAGGYTF. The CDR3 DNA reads TGCGCCAGCAGCCCCTCCGGACAGGGGGCGGGTGGCTACACCTTC.

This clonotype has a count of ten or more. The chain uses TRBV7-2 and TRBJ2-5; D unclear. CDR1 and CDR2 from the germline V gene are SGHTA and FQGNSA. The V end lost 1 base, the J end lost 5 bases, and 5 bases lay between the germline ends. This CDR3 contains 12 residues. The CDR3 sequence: CASSLEAETQYF. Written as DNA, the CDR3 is TGTGCCAGCAGCTTAGAAGCCGAGACCCAGTACTTC.

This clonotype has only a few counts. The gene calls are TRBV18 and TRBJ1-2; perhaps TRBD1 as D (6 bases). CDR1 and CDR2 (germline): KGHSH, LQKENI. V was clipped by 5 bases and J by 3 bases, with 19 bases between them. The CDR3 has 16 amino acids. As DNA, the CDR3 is TGTGCCAGCTCAACCAATATGCGACAGGTCCACTATGGCTACACCTTC. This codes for CASSTNMRQVHYGYTF.

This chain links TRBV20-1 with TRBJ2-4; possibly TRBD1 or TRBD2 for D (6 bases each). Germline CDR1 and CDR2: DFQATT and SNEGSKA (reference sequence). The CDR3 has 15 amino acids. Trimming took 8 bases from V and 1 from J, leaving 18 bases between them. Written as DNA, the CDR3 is TGCAGTTCGGAAGATGGGGGGCGGGCCAAAAACATTCAGTACTTC. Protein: CSSEDGGRAKNIQYF.

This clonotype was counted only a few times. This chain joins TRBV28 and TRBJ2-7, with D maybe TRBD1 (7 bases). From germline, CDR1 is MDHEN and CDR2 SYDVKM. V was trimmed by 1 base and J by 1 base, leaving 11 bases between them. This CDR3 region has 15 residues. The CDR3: CASSLFQGGSYEQYF. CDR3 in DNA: TGTGCCAGCAGTTTATTCCAGGGGGGTTCCTACGAGCAGTACTTC.

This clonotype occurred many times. The CDR3 reads CASEGTTPMSSGNTIYF. CDR3 coding DNA: TGTGCCAGCGAGGGGACGACGCCTATGAGCTCTGGAAACACCATATATTTT. This sequence joins TRBV7-9 and TRBJ1-3, with D perhaps TRBD1 (5 bases). V lost 8 bases and J lost 0, with 20 bases in between. Germline lookup yields CDR1 SEHNR and CDR2 FQNEAQ (reference sequence). The CDR3 has 17 residues.

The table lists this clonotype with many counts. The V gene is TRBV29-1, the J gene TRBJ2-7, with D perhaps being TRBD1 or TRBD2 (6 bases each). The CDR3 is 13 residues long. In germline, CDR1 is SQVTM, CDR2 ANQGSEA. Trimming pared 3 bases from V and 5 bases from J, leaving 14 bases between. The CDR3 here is CSVEGGRGHEQYF. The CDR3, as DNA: TGCAGCGTTGAGGGGGGCAGGGGACACGAGCAGTACTTC.